The 20 T cell receptor beta chains below all came from one sample that was sequenced in a study of beta chain features in type 1 diabetes. Study-wide results and caveats: Among patients with Type 1 diabetes, TCRB CDR3s were moderately but significantly shorter in every one of the four CD4+ subsets.

The sequenced template was cDNA made from the entire isolated RNA. TCRdb keeps only in-frame clones here, not all; method: immunoSEQ multiplex PCR. Among some 640,000 clones listed, around an eighth were seen once. These TCRs' antigens remain unknown. Material: naive CD4+ T cells from blood. These receptors were collected from a man between 18 and 29 years old with type 1 diabetes.

The rearrangement uses TRBV7-6 and TRBJ2-3; unclear D gene. V was cut by 1 base and J by 6 bases, with 11 bases left in between. Germline loops: CDR1 SGHVS, CDR2 FNYEAQ. There are 14 residues in the CDR3. CDR3 region: CASSLEGWMDTQYF. CDR3 DNA sequence: TGTGCCAGCAGCTTAGAGGGCTGGATGGATACGCAGTATTTT. Combining the CDR3 with reference TRBV7-6 and TRBJ2-3 gives the whole variable domain GAGVSQSPRYKVTKRGQDVALRCDPISGHVSLYWYRQALGQGPEFLTYFNYEAQQDKSGLPNDRFSAERPEGSISTLTIQRTEQRDSAMYRCASSLEGWMDTQYFGPGTRLTVL.

CDR3 in DNA: TGTGCCAGCAGCTTAGGGGACGGCGCCCGAGATACGCAGTATTTT. It is translated as CASSLGDGARDTQYF. The chain recombines TRBV7-9 with TRBJ2-3; D might be TRBD1 or TRBD2, each matching 5 bases. This CDR3 contains 15 residues. V was clipped by 1 base and J by 5 bases, with 13 bases between them. Germline lookup yields CDR1 SEHNR and CDR2 FQNEAQ (reference sequence).

This clone was seen a handful of times. The chain links TRBV5-8 to TRBJ2-3, with TRBD2 as a possible D gene (6 bases). Between the trimmed V and J ends, which lost 0 bases and 6 bases, there was a span of 14 bases. CDR3 length: 15 residues. Germline loops: CDR1 SGHTS, CDR2 YDEGEE. The CDR3 bases are TGTGCCAGCAGCTTGGTGTGGAGGGAGGCGGATACGCAGTATTTT. Protein sequence: CASSLVWREADTQYF.

The chain links TRBV30 to TRBJ1-6; no firm D call. The CDR3 is 13 amino acids. V lost 4 bases to trimming and J lost 7 bases, with 11 bases between them. CDR1 is GTSNPN and CDR2 is SVGIG in the germline V gene (reference sequence). DNA for the CDR3: TGTGCCTGGAATCGCGTGGGGAATTCACCCCTCCACTTT. Translating it yields CAWNRVGNSPLHF.

The rearrangement uses TRBV5-6 and TRBJ2-5; 9 bases agree with TRBD1. V gave up 4 bases and J gave up 5 bases; unmatched junction bases: 6. The V gene's germline CDR1 is SGHDT and CDR2 YYEEEE. This CDR3 spans 14 amino acids. The CDR3 DNA sequence: TGTGCCAGCAGCCCTATGACAGGGGGGGAGACCCAGTACTTC. It translates to CASSPMTGGETQYF.

There are a few counts of this clone. Within the sample, other DNA sequences also encode this same CDR3. The CDR3 loop reads CAWSMGRETQYF. CDR3 nucleotide sequence: TGTGCCTGGAGTATGGGGCGTGAGACCCAGTACTTC. This chain connects TRBV30 to TRBJ2-5; D perhaps matches TRBD1 (5 bases). V was clipped by 2 bases and J by 5 bases, with 9 bases between them. This CDR3 is 12 amino acids long. CDR1 is GTSNPN and CDR2 is SVGIG in the germline V gene (reference sequence).

The chain couples TRBV6-6 to TRBJ2-7; 8 positions match TRBD2. There are 15 residues in the CDR3. Germline V CDR1 and CDR2: MNHNY, SVGAGI (reference sequence). The ends lost 0 bases at V and 2 bases at J; junction bases unmatched: 3. CDR3: CASSYSSGRPYEQYF. The CDR3, as DNA: TGTGCCAGCAGTTACTCCAGCGGGAGACCCTACGAGCAGTACTTC.

J is TRBJ1-2 and V is TRBV14, with D possibly matching TRBD1 (5 bases). The CDR3 loop spans 19 amino acids. Germline CDR1 and CDR2: SGHDN and FVKESK. V lost 0 bases to trimming and J lost 4 bases, with 24 bases between them. DNA of the CDR3: TGTGCCAGCAGCCAAGATGGTGGGACGCTAAGGGGTCTTTTCTATGGCTACACCTTC. Translating it yields CASSQDGGTLRGLFYGYTF.

This clone has only a few counts. The CDR3 coding sequence is TGTGCCAGCTCACCACGGGGACAGGATTATACTGGCTACACCTTC. This codes for CASSPRGQDYTGYTF. The J gene is TRBJ1-2, the V gene TRBV18, with TRBD1 matching over 8 bases. The trim removed 1 base at V and 7 bases at J, leaving 8 bases unmatched. CDR3 size: 15 residues. Germline V gene data show CDR1 as KGHSH and CDR2 as LQKENI. Supplemented by reference TRBV18 and TRBJ1-2, the full variable domain reads NAGVMQNPRHLVRRRGQEARLRCSPMKGHSHVYWYRQLPEEGLKFMVYLQKENIIDESGMPKERFSAEFPKEGPSILRIQQVVRGDSAAYFCASSPRGQDYTGYTFGSGTRLTVV.

The chain is built from TRBV9 and TRBJ2-3; 10 bases fit TRBD1. CDR3 length: 15 amino acids. Per the germline V gene, CDR1 is SGDLS and CDR2 is YYNGEE. The junction had 6 bases not matched to a gene; V was cut back by 2 bases and J by 6 bases. CDR3 nucleotide sequence: TGTGCCAGCAGCGTCGAGGGACAGGGGACGGATACGCAGTATTTT. Its protein is CASSVEGQGTDTQYF. Filled out from reference TRBV9 and TRBJ2-3, the complete variable domain reads DSGVTQTPKHLITATGQRVTLRCSPRSGDLSVYWYQQSLDQGLQFLIQYYNGEERAKGNILERFSAQQFPDLHSELNLSSLELGDSALYFCASSVEGQGTDTQYFGPGTRLTVL.

J is TRBJ2-2 and V is TRBV7-2; D is undetermined. Germline CDR1 is SGHTA and CDR2 is FQGNSA. Trimming left V 1 base short and J 6 bases short, with 6 bases between. The length of the CDR3 is 13 residues. In DNA, the CDR3 is TGTGCCAGCAGCTTAGAATTTGCCGGGGAGCTGTTTTTT. This translates into CASSLEFAGELFF.

The chain links TRBV7-3 to TRBJ1-1; a possible D gene is TRBD1 (6 bases). V lost 5 bases and J 8 bases, leaving 15 bases between the germline ends. The germline gives CDR1 SGHTA, CDR2 FQGTGA. CDR3 size: 13 residues. CDR3 sequence (DNA): TGTGCCAGCAGCCGACAGGCTGCTGGGGAAGCTTTCTTT. Translated, it gives CASSRQAAGEAFF.

A remark on this clone: Distinct nucleotide sequences in the sample also encode this CDR3. The chain recombines TRBV6-5 with TRBJ1-1; D uncertain. V was shortened by 2 bases and J by 4 bases, with 8 bases between the two germline ends. The CDR3 runs 13 residues. Germline assignment: CDR1 MNHEY and CDR2 SVGAGI. CDR3 loop: CASSYGRGTEAFF. CDR3 nucleotide sequence: TGTGCCAGCAGTTACGGGAGAGGCACTGAAGCTTTCTTT.

The gene calls are TRBV14 and TRBJ1-5; perhaps TRBD1 as D (5 bases). The CDR3 length is 18 residues. Trimming pared 0 bases from V and 0 bases from J, leaving 15 bases between. Germline CDR1 reads SGHDN; CDR2 reads FVKESK. CDR3: CASSQDRSGLDSNQPQHF. Written as DNA, the CDR3 is TGTGCCAGCAGCCAAGATAGGTCGGGGCTGGATAGCAATCAGCCCCAGCATTTT. Full variable domain (outside the CDR3, taken from reference TRBV14 and TRBJ1-5): EAGVTQFPSHSVIEKGQTVTLRCDPISGHDNLYWYRRVMGKEIKFLLHFVKESKQDESGMPNNRFLAERTGGTYSTLKVQPAELEDSGVYFCASSQDRSGLDSNQPQHFGDGTRLSIL.

V gene TRBV5-4 combines with J gene TRBJ2-1; either TRBD1 or TRBD2 may supply D (5 bases each). The germline CDR1 and CDR2 sequences are SGHNT and YYREEE (reference sequence). The CDR3 extends over 16 amino acids. Trimming shortened V by 0 bases and J by 7 bases, and 17 bases separated the two germline ends. The CDR3 region has the DNA TGTGCCAGCAGCTTGGGGGGGACCGGCGCAAATAATGAGCAGTTCTTC. This sequence encodes CASSLGGTGANNEQFF.

This clone was counted between two and nine times. The chain carries TRBV5-1 and TRBJ2-5; TRBD2 agrees at 13 bases. CDR1 is SGHRS and CDR2 is YFSETQ in the germline V gene. Trimming cost V 3 bases and J 2 bases; bases outside gene matches: 1. This CDR3 is built from 15 residues. The CDR3 bases are TGCGCCAGCAGCTGGACTAGCGGGGGACAAGAGACCCAGTACTTC. It yields the protein CASSWTSGGQETQYF.

In its sample, this clone was seen a few times. The gene calls are TRBV6-1 and TRBJ2-6; D ambiguous. V was clipped by 7 bases and J by 4 bases, with 14 bases between them. CDR3 length equals 15 residues. CDR1 MNHNS and CDR2 SASEGT come from the germline V gene. CDR3 protein: CASNEKAAGANVLTF. The CDR3 nucleotides are TGTGCCAGCAATGAGAAGGCCGCCGGGGCCAACGTCCTGACTTTC.

This clone occurred a few times. The chain carries TRBV4-1 and TRBJ2-4, with 7 bases identical to TRBD1. The length of the CDR3 is 20 residues. Germline lookup yields CDR1 MGHRA and CDR2 YSYEKL. V trimming: 3 bases; J trimming: 0 bases; junction bases outside the gene matches: 17. The CDR3 here is CASSQPRRDTGESAKNIQYF. The CDR3 nucleotides read TGCGCCAGCAGCCAGCCTCGCCGGGATACAGGGGAGTCAGCCAAAAACATTCAGTACTTC.

This clone was picked up a small number of times. The V call is TRBV7-2, the J call TRBJ1-1; D is ambiguous. Trimming removed 2 bases from V and 3 bases from J, with 7 bases in between. This CDR3 has 13 amino acids. Per the germline V gene, CDR1 is SGHTA and CDR2 is FQGNSA. CDR3 bases: TGTGCCAGCAGCTTAATTAAGGACACTGAAGCTTTCTTT. It is translated as CASSLIKDTEAFF.

The chain uses TRBV2 and TRBJ2-2; 7 bases line up with TRBD2. With 7 bases clipped from V and 2 bases from J, the junction kept 7 bases outside the gene matches. CDR1 is SNHLY, CDR2 FYNNEI, per germline. The CDR3 loop spans 15 amino acids. The CDR3 bases are TGTGCCAGCATGGGCAGCGGGACTAACACCGGGGAGCTGTTTTTT. Its protein product is CASMGSGTNTGELFF.